The clone carrying this T cell receptor beta chain was observed a handful of times. Its specificity is unknown. Germline CDR1 is MNHEY and CDR2 is SVGEGT. The CDR3 totals 14 residues. V lost 0 bases, J lost 3 bases, and 1 base stayed unmatched. TCRdb used MiXCR to reprocess the 5' RACE reads, holding one entry per CDR3 protein. The sample consists of some 450,000 distinct CDR3 sequences, approximately 18% of them appearing once. These data originate in a study of T-cell memory formation after mild COVID-19. Notes on the study in general: Shrinking CD4+ clones resided mostly in CM and EM, and CD8+ ones in EMRA. In second-wave clones peaking day 37, SARS-CoV-2 specificity remained unconfirmed.

This receptor was taken from a man between 18 and 29 years old who had mild COVID-19 (a few samples of this study predate the infection). Cell type and time point are not known. The J gene is TRBJ1-1, the V gene TRBV6-2 or TRBV6-3, with 7 bases matching TRBD1. The sample was PBMCs or a T cell subset sorted from them (not recorded which). CDR3 region: CASSYSTGYTEAFF. The CDR3 nucleotides read TGTGCCAGCAGTTACTCGACAGGGTACACTGAAGCTTTCTTT.